The clone carrying this T cell receptor beta chain has a single count. This specimen belongs to a study of somatic mutations in cytotoxic T cells in rheumatoid arthritis. Looked up from germline, CDR1 is SNHLY and CDR2 is FYNNEI. The CDR3 contains 15 residues. The V gene end was trimmed by 6 bases and the J gene end by 8 bases; junction bases not matched to a gene: 10. In the authors' workflow: Of patient CD8+ clones exceeding 1%, few matched published virus-specific TCRB sequences. Libraries were prepared by immunoSEQ multiplex PCR; TCRdb keeps only in-frame clonotypes and omits some of them. Clone size and the V and J calls come from that table; the DNA yielded D and trimming. The sample yields some 10,000 clones, roughly 79% seen once.

The chain carries TRBV2 and TRBJ1-4, with 9 bases fitting TRBD1. The sequence came from a woman aged 55 to 70 with rheumatoid arthritis. The material sequenced was CD8+ T cells sorted from blood. In DNA form, the CDR3 reads TGTGCCAGCAGCTATCCGGGACAGGGACTGGAAAAACTGTTTTTT. Translating it yields CASSYPGQGLEKLFF.